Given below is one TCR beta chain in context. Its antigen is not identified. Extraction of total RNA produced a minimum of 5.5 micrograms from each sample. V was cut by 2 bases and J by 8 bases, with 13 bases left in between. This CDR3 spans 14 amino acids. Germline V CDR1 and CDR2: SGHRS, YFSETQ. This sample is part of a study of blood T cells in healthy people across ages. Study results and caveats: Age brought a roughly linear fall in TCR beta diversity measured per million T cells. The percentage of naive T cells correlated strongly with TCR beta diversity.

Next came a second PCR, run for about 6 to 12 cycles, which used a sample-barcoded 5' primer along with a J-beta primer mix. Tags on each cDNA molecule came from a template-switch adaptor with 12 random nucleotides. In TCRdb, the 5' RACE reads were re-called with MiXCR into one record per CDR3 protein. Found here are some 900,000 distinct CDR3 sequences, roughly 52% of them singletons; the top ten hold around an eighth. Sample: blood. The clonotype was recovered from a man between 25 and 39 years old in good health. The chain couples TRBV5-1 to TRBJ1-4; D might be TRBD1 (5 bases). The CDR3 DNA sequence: TGCGCCAGCAGCTTCGGGGGAGAGAGAGAAAAACTGTTTTTT. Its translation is CASSFGGEREKLFF.